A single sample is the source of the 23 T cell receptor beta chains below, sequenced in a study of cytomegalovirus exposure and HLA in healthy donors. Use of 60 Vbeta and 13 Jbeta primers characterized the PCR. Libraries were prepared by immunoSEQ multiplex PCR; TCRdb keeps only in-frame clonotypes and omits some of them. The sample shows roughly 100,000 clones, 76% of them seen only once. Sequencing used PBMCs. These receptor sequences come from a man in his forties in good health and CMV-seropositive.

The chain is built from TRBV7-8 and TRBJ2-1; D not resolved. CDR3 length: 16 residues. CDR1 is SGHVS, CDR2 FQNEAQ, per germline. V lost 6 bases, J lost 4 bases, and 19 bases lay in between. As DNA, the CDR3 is TGTGCCAGCAGTTCCCGACCAGACTTATTATACAATGAGCAGTTCTTC. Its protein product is CASSSRPDLLYNEQFF.

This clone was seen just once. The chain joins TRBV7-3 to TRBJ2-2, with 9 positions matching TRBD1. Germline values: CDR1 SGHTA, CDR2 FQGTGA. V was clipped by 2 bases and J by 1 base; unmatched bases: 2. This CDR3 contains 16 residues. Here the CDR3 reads CASSLGTGLNTGELFF. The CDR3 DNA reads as TGTGCCAGCAGCTTAGGGACAGGGTTGAACACCGGGGAGCTGTTTTTT.

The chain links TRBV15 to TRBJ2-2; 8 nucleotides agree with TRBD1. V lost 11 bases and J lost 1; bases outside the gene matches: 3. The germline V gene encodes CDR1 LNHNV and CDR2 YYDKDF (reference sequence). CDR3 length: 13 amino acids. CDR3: CASGQGNTGELFF. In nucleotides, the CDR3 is TGTGCCTCAGGACAGGGGAACACCGGGGAGCTGTTTTTT.

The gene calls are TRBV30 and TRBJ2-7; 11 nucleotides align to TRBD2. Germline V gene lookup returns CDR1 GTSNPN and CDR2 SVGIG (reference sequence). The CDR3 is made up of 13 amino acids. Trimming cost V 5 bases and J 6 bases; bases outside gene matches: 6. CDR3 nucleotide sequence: TGTGCCTGGCACTTAGCGGGGGGGAGCGAGCAGTACTTC. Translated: CAWHLAGGSEQYF.

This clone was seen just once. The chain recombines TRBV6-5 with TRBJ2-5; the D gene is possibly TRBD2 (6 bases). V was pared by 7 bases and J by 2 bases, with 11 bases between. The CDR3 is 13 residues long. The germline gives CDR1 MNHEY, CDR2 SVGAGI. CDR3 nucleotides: TGTGCCAGCACCGCGACTAGACAAGAGACCCAGTACTTC. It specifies CASTATRQETQYF.

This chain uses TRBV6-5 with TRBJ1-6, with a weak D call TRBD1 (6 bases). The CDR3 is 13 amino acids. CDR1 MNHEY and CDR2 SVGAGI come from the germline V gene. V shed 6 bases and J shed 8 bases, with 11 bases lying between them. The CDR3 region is CASRDRTDSPLHF. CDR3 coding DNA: TGTGCCAGCAGAGACAGGACGGATTCACCCCTCCACTTT.

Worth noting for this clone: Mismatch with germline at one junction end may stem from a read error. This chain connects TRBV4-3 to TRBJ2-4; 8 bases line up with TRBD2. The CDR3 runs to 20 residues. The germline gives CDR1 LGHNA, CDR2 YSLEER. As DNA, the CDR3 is TGCGCCAGCAGCCAAGATCAGTTACCCTCGGGGGGGGCAGCCAAAAACAGTCAGTACTTC. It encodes CASSQDQLPSGGAAKNSQYF.

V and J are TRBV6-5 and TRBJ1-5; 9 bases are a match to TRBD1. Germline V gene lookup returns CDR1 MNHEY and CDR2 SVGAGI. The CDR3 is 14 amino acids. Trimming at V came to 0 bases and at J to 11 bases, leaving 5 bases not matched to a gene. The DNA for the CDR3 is TGTGCCAGCAGTTACTCCTTGACAGGGGGGGCCCAGCATTTT. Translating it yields CASSYSLTGGAQHF.

CDR3 nucleotides: TGTGCCAGCAGCCACGGACTAGCGGCGGTTCCGTTCTTC. Translating gives CASSHGLAAVPFF. The rearrangement links TRBV7-6 to TRBJ2-1, with TRBD2 matching over 10 bases. Trimming removed 5 bases from V and 15 bases from J; junction bases left unmatched: 10. The length of the CDR3 is 13 residues. CDR1 is SGHVS and CDR2 is FNYEAQ in the germline V gene.

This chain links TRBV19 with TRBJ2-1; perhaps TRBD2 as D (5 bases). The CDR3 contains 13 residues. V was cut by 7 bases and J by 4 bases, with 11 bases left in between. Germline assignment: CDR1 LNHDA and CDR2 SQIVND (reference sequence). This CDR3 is CASNEGFYNEQFF. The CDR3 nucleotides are TGTGCCAGTAACGAGGGATTTTACAATGAGCAGTTCTTC.

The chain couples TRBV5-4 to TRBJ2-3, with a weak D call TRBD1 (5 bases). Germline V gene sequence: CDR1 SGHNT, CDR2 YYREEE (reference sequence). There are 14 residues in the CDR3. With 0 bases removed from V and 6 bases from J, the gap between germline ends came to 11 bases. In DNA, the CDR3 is TGTGCCAGCAGCTTGGATTCAGGGAAGGATACGCAGTATTTT. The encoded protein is CASSLDSGKDTQYF.

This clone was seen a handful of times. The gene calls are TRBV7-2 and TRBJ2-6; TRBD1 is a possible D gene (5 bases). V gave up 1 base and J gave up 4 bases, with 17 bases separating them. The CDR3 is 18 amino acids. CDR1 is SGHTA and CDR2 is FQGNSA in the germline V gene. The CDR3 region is CASSLGWGRVKGANVLTF. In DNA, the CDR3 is TGTGCCAGCAGCTTAGGATGGGGCAGGGTAAAAGGGGCCAACGTCCTGACTTTC.

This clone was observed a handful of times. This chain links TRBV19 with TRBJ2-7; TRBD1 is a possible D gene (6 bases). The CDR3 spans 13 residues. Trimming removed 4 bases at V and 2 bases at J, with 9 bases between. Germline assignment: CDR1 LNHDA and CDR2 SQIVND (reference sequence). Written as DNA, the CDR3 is TGTGCCAGTAGTACACAGGGCCCCTACGAGCAGTACTTC. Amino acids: CASSTQGPYEQYF.

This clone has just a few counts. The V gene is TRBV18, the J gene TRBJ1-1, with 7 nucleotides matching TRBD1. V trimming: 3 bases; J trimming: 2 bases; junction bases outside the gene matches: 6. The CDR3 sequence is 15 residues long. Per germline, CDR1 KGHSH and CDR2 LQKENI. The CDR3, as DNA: TGTGCCAGCTCACCCAGCGACAGGGATAACACTGAAGCTTTCTTT. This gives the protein CASSPSDRDNTEAFF.

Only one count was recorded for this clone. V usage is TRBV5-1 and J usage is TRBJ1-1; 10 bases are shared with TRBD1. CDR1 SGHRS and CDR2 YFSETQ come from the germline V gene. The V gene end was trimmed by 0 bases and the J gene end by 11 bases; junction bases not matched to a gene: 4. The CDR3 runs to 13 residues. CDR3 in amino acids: CASSLGTGGKAFF. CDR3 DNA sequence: TGCGCCAGCAGCTTGGGGACAGGGGGAAAGGCTTTCTTT.

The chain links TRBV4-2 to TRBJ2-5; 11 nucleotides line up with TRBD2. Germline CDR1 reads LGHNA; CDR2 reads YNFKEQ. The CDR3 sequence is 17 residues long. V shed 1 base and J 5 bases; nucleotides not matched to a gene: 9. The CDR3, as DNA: TGTGCCAGCAGCCAAGGTCCTACTAGCGGGGGAGGGGAGACCCAGTACTTC. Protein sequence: CASSQGPTSGGGETQYF.

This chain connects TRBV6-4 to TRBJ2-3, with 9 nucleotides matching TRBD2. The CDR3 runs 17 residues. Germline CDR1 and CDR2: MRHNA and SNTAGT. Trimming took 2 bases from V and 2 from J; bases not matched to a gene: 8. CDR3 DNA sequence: TGTGCCAGCAGTGACCCCGGGACTAGCTGGGTCACAGATACGCAGTATTTT. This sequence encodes CASSDPGTSWVTDTQYF.

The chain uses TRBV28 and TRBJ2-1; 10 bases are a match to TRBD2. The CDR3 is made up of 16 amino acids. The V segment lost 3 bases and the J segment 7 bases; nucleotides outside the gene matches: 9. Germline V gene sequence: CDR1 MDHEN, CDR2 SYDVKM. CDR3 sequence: CASSFSLAGGRNEQFF. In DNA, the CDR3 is TGTGCCAGCAGTTTTTCGTTAGCGGGGGGCCGAAATGAGCAGTTCTTC.

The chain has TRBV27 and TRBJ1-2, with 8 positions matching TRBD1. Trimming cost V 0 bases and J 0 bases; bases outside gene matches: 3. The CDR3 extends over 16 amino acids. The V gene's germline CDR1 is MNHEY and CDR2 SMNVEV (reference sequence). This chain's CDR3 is CASSLSTGVTNYGYTF. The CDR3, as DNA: TGTGCCAGCAGTTTATCGACAGGGGTTACTAACTATGGCTACACCTTC.

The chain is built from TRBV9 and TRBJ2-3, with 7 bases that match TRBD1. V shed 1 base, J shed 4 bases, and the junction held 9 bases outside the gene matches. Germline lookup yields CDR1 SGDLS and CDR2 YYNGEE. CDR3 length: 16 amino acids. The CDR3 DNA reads TGTGCCAGCAGCGTAATCGGACAGGCCCTGGCAGATACGCAGTATTTT. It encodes CASSVIGQALADTQYF.

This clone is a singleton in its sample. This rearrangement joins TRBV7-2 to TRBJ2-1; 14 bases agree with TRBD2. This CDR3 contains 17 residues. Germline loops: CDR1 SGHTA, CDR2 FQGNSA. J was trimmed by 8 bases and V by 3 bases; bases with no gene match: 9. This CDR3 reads CASSFRRTSGRLYEQFF. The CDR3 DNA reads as TGTGCCAGCAGCTTTCGCCGGACTAGCGGGAGGCTTTATGAGCAGTTCTTC. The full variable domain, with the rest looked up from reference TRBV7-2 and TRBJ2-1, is GAGVSQSPSNKVTEKGKDVELRCDPISGHTALYWYRQSLGQGLEFLIYFQGNSAPDKSGLPSDRFSAERTGGSVSTLTIQRTQQEDSAVYLCASSFRRTSGRLYEQFFGPGTRLTVL.

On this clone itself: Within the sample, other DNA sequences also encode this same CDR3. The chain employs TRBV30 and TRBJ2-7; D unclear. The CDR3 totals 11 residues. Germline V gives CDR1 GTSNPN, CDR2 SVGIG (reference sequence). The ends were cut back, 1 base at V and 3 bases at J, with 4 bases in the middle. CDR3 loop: CAWSASYEQYF. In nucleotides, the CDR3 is TGTGCCTGGAGTGCTAGCTACGAGCAGTACTTC. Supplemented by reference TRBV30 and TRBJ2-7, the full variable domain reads SQTIHQWPATLVQPVGSPLSLECTVEGTSNPNLYWYRQAAGRGLQLLFYSVGIGQISSEVPQNLSASRPQDRQFILSSKKLLLSDSGFYLCAWSASYEQYFGPGTRLTVT.

CDR3 residues: CASSQFRLAGANEQFF. CDR3 in DNA: TGCGCCAGCAGCCAATTTCGACTAGCGGGGGCCAATGAGCAGTTCTTC. V gene TRBV4-3 combines with J gene TRBJ2-1; TRBD2 matches at 12 bases. V was pared by 2 bases and J by 6 bases, with 5 bases of the junction left unmatched. The CDR3 is 16 residues long. Germline CDR1 is LGHNA and CDR2 is YSLEER.